This T cell receptor beta chain was documented in a study of T cells in Graves' hyperthyroidism and ophthalmopathy (dated by TCRdb to between 2018 and 2021). Turning to the overall study: Peripheral blood was collected at initial diagnosis, before any treatment. TCR V-J signatures able to tell the groups apart were searched for in a discovery cohort of more than 90 patients, of whom over 40 had Graves' ophthalmopathy and around 58 had stable Graves' hyperthyroidism. Prospective prediction of ophthalmopathy was tested in an independent validation cohort consisting of under 20 hyperthyroidism patients and more than 15 patients who later progressed to ophthalmopathy. The roughly 100 discovery patients were randomly split 7:3 into training and test sets. The study also compared thyroid tissue and blood T-cell repertoires from several Graves' hyperthyroidism patients. Once sampling was done, hyperthyroidism patients were given methimazole at a starting dose of 30 mg daily, whereas ophthalmopathy patients were given high-dose intravenous methylprednisolone. The paper describes TCR Vbeta CDR3 sequencing of 135 peripheral blood samples, made up of around 41 ophthalmopathy patients, more than 70 hyperthyroidism patients and around 17 progressor patients.

Ophthalmopathy patients had moderately to severely active disease, Clinical Activity Score of at least 3, NOSPECS grade of at least 4, and duration under 3 months. Exclusion was applied to patients with uncontrolled infections, other autoimmune diseases, pregnancy or lactation. Clinical symptoms, serum thyroxine and TRAb, thyroid ultrasound, and orbital computed tomography formed the basis for the diagnoses. PBMCs were isolated from about 10 ml of fresh peripheral blood by Ficoll-Paque density gradient centrifugation. Trizol reagent was used to extract total RNA, and RNA quality was then checked on an Agilent 2100 Bioanalyzer. This clonotype showed up many times. No antigen is known for it. No base quality values were provided; no much bigger clone lies one nucleotide off. In the germline V gene (reference sequence), CDR1 corresponds to PRHDT and CDR2 to FYEKMQ. Including cysteine and phenylalanine, the CDR3 has 17 amino acids. Just the 51-base CDR3 DNA is kept, in frame starting at base 1. The V end gives up 5 bases and the J end 1 base, leaving 13 bases in the junction not matched to a gene.

TCR beta CDR3 regions were amplified from RNA transcripts. The first round of RT-PCR for the TCR CDR3 was performed with the HTBI primer set and the Qiagen OneStep RT-PCR kit. A second multiplex PCR round built the libraries, followed by size selection and purification. Paired-end sequencing of the libraries was performed with 100 bp reads on an Illumina HiSeq2000. From the authors' description of their analysis: SOAPnuke was used to process the raw data, with reads discarded if the reads contained adapters or uncalled bases, had a mean Phred below 15, or lacked an exact constant-primer or identifier match. High-quality paired reads were merged using COPE v1.2.5, and each unique nucleotide sequence was defined as a clonotype. MiTCR v1.1 was used to align clonotypes to the IMGT TRBV, TRBD and TRBJ reference segments. Analysis was restricted to V-J combinations with a frequency above 0.0001, which covered about 99% of repertoires. A TCS score was defined as the ratio between F50 (clonal expansion) and ExV (chaos), using BLOSUM62-based TCRdist between CDR3 peptides within each V-J. Welch's t-statistics and random forest reduced 514 V-J features to roughly 13, which were used in a naive Bayes classifier (R e1071). TCRdb reanalyzed the raw reads on its own, using fastp at Q25 for trimming and MiXCR for clone calling, and kept in-frame beta chains. Every distinct CDR3 protein forms one entry, paired with its most common genes and DNA. The V and J calls and clone size are TCRdb's, not the authors'. The sample has approximately 380,000 distinct CDR3 sequences on record, 18% of them singletons. 35% to 45% of the sample comes from the top ten.

The investigation overall reported the following: Most expanded thyroid clonotypes (frequency above 0.001) were also found in blood, which suggests that blood repertoires may mirror thyroid immune responses. In validation, the model predicted progression to ophthalmopathy with approximately 69% sensitivity and approximately 78% specificity, a median of 6.5 months before onset. A 13 V-J signature model separated ophthalmopathy from stable hyperthyroidism, with roughly 88% sensitivity and about 81% specificity in cross-validation and 80%/75% in testing. Sample size was not statistically predetermined, and blinding of investigators to group allocation was not performed.

The specimen was blood. The clonotype was recovered from a man younger than 30 with Graves' ophthalmopathy. The rearrangement combines TRBV13 with TRBJ1-1, with 7 bases matching TRBD1. In nucleotides, the sequence is TGTGCCAGCAGCCAGGAGGGATACAGGGGAGCGAACACTGAAGCTTTCTTT. Its protein product is CASSQEGYRGANTEAFF.